Listed below are T cell receptor beta chains from one sample, sequenced in a study of blood T cell repertoires in COVID-19. Here immunoSEQ multiplex PCR was the method, and the copy in TCRdb shows in-frame clones only, minus some. The repertoire consists of approximately 210,000 clones, with roughly 85% occurring once and the leading ten covering around 2.2%. Sequenced input: peripheral blood. Receptors originate from a man aged 25-40 years who had recovered from COVID-19. CDR3s leave out the opening cysteine and the closing phenylalanine or tryptophan. Fields, in order: V gene, CDR3 protein.

TRBV10-1 ASSESGRGTEAF
TRBV10-3 AISERAGSRNTEAF
TRBV5-1 ASSLPLTSGGADTQY
TRBV15 ATSREAGDSYEQY
TRBV2 ASSIITQGTEAF
TRBV5-1 ASSPGQGLMDSGNTIY
TRBV3-1/TRBV3-2 ASSQRSATNEKLF
TRBV2 ASRTGVNYGYT
TRBV3-1/TRBV3-2 ASSQDGRGGYT
TRBV4-3 ASSQGRSDRGST
TRBV6-6 ASSQRGVNTGELF
TRBV5-6 ASSLRYRALTDTQY
TRBV11-3 ASSRNGGSDEQF
TRBV4-1 ASSQGGGGQGEQF
TRBV10-2 ASTRTGERSPLH
TRBV10-3 AISDTGALIYGYT
TRBV5-1 ASSLRDTNQPQH
TRBV7-8 ASSLGGTGEANTIY
TRBV18 ASSPPTGGETQY
TRBV6-4 ASSEWPLFGELF
TRBV7-2 ASSFLGGDSQY
TRBV7-2 ASSHPPGTGRSPLH
TRBV7-2 ASSLASSGSTSPYEQY
TRBV5-1 ASSIGLAGTSGANVLT
TRBV5-5 ASSLEGNKAF
TRBV2 ASSLVASRSYNSPLH
TRBV12-3/TRBV12-4 ASSPISLDTQY
TRBV18 ASSPPAAPDQPQH
TRBV21-1 ASSLKGVTGELF
TRBV6-5 ASSYGGDHYEQY
TRBV7-8 ASSFMAGPQH
TRBV7-6 ASSLEGNARF
TRBV10-1 ASSEGRIHEQY
TRBV5-8 ASSWKDRGYGYT
TRBV30 AWSVGQGAETQY
TRBV6-6 ASSRDRSSGNTIY
TRBV10-3 AIITGAYEQY
TRBV7-9 ASSLTLVSRETQY
TRBV6-5 ASSTGQGNTGELF
TRBV7-2 ASSPRVNTEAF
TRBV6-5 ASRVDRVGEQY
TRBV5-1 ASSSQTANTGELF
TRBV10-3 AISELASLGQGGYEQY
TRBV7-9 ASSLISGGATNEQF
TRBV9 ASSVAPYNSPLH
TRBV6-5 ASRVWEGGGYT
TRBV4-1 ASSQVSTGNQPQH
TRBV4-2 ASSLGEMNTEAF